The rows below give T cell receptor beta chains drawn from one sample of a study of CDR3 diversity in severe acne. TCRdb passed the PCR reads through MiXCR, listing each CDR3 protein once. The profile shows 65,000 to 95,000 distinct CDR3 sequences, around 49% of them singletons. Material for sequencing was blood. Source of these receptors: a male donor in good health, without acne. Both conserved end residues are part of each CDR3. A D gene is named only where the DNA matches it firmly. Size is omitted from some rows. Given values are once, few, many or a class for expanded clones.

d_gene: TRBD2
abundance: few
j_gene: TRBJ2-5
v_gene: TRBV19
CDR3aa: CASSSSGIGQETQYF
CDR3nt: TGTGCCAGTAGTTCTAGCGGGATAGGACAAGAGACCCAGTACTTC

d_gene: TRBD1
abundance: many
j_gene: TRBJ2-7
v_gene: TRBV5-8
CDR3aa: CASSSTGSSYEQYF
CDR3nt: TGTGCCAGCAGCTCGACAGGGTCTTCCTACGAGCAGTACTTC

d_gene: .
abundance: many
j_gene: TRBJ1-5
v_gene: TRBV10-3
CDR3aa: CAIRRGFDQPQHF
CDR3nt: TGTGCCATCAGGAGGGGATTCGATCAGCCCCAGCATTTT

d_gene: TRBD2
abundance: .
j_gene: TRBJ2-5
v_gene: TRBV2
CDR3aa: CASRPGGETQYF
CDR3nt: TGTGCCAGCAGGCCCGGGGGGGAGACCCAGTACTTC

d_gene: .
abundance: few
j_gene: TRBJ1-1
v_gene: TRBV5-1
CDR3aa: CASSPKAGNTEAFF
CDR3nt: TGCGCCAGCAGCCCCAAGGCAGGGAACACTGAAGCTTTCTTT

d_gene: TRBD1
abundance: .
j_gene: TRBJ1-2
v_gene: TRBV29-1
CDR3aa: CSGSDREYGNYGYTF
CDR3nt: TGCAGCGGGTCAGACAGGGAGTATGGGAACTATGGCTACACCTTC

d_gene: .
abundance: .
j_gene: TRBJ1-1
v_gene: TRBV20-1
CDR3aa: CSAVLRVEAFF
CDR3nt: TGCAGTGCCGTCCTCAGGGTTGAAGCTTTCTTT

d_gene: .
abundance: .
j_gene: TRBJ2-5
v_gene: TRBV9
CDR3aa: CASSVDLQETQYF
CDR3nt: TGTGCCAGCAGCGTTGACCTGCAAGAGACCCAGTACTTC

d_gene: .
abundance: .
j_gene: TRBJ1-6
v_gene: TRBV7-3
CDR3aa: CASSLWAGADDSPLHF
CDR3nt: TGTGCCAGCAGCTTATGGGCAGGGGCTGACGATTCACCCCTCCACTTT

d_gene: TRBD2
abundance: once
j_gene: TRBJ2-7
v_gene: TRBV20-1
CDR3aa: CSASLAGGYEQYF
CDR3nt: TGCAGTGCTTCACTAGCGGGAGGGTACGAGCAGTACTTC

d_gene: .
abundance: .
j_gene: TRBJ2-5
v_gene: TRBV5-1
CDR3aa: CASSRLTTGETQYF
CDR3nt: TGCGCCAGCAGCCGGCTGACGACGGGGGAGACCCAGTACTTC

d_gene: .
abundance: .
j_gene: TRBJ2-1
v_gene: TRBV11-2
CDR3aa: CASSPGTISEQYFGPGNEQFF
CDR3nt: .

d_gene: .
abundance: .
j_gene: TRBJ1-3
v_gene: TRBV3-1
CDR3aa: CASSHGAGPGNTIHF
CDR3nt: TGTGCCAGCAGCCATGGGGCAGGCCCTGGAAACACCATACATTTT

d_gene: TRBD1
abundance: many
j_gene: TRBJ2-7
v_gene: TRBV4-1
CDR3aa: CASSQGQGTYEQYF
CDR3nt: TGCGCCAGCAGCCAAGGACAGGGGACCTACGAGCAGTACTTC

d_gene: TRBD1
abundance: many
j_gene: TRBJ2-1
v_gene: TRBV19
CDR3aa: CASSTTGTGGLYEQFF
CDR3nt: TGTGCCAGTAGTACTACCGGGACAGGGGGCCTGTATGAGCAGTTCTTC

d_gene: .
abundance: .
j_gene: TRBJ2-7
v_gene: TRBV24-1
CDR3aa: CATSERVPGGEQYF
CDR3nt: TGTGCCACCAGTGAGAGGGTCCCAGGTGGCGAGCAGTACTTC

d_gene: .
abundance: few
j_gene: TRBJ2-5
v_gene: TRBV20-1
CDR3aa: CSATRPRVWGETQYF
CDR3nt: TGCAGTGCTACCCGTCCGCGGGTGTGGGGGGAGACCCAGTACTTC

d_gene: TRBD2
abundance: .
j_gene: TRBJ2-1
v_gene: TRBV7-9
CDR3aa: CASSQLLAGPNEQFF
CDR3nt: TGTGCCAGCAGTCAGTTACTAGCGGGTCCCAATGAGCAGTTCTTC

d_gene: .
abundance: once
j_gene: TRBJ2-7
v_gene: TRBV24-1
CDR3aa: CATSDVGHYEQYF
CDR3nt: TGTGCCACCAGTGACGTTGGGCACTACGAGCAGTACTTC

d_gene: .
abundance: .
j_gene: TRBJ2-1
v_gene: TRBV4-2
CDR3aa: CASSQDRARGNYNKQFF
CDR3nt: TGTGCCAGCAGCCAAGATCGGGCTCGAGGGAACTACAATAAGCAGTTCTTC

d_gene: .
abundance: many
j_gene: TRBJ1-3
v_gene: TRBV6-1
CDR3aa: CASSEARAPSGNTIYF
CDR3nt: TGTGCCAGCAGTGAAGCGCGAGCTCCCTCTGGAAACACCATATATTTT

d_gene: TRBD1
abundance: few
j_gene: TRBJ1-6
v_gene: TRBV9
CDR3aa: CASSRGRFFNSPLHF
CDR3nt: TGTGCCAGCAGCAGGGGGCGGTTCTTCAATTCACCCCTCCACTTT

d_gene: TRBD1
abundance: .
j_gene: TRBJ2-5
v_gene: TRBV7-9
CDR3aa: CASNHRDRGRETQYF
CDR3nt: TGTGCCAGCAACCACCGGGACAGGGGACGAGAGACCCAGTACTTC

d_gene: .
abundance: many
j_gene: TRBJ2-1
v_gene: TRBV6-1
CDR3aa: CASSVGVLGSNEQFF
CDR3nt: TGTGCCAGCAGTGTAGGGGTGCTTGGGTCCAATGAGCAGTTCTTC

d_gene: .
abundance: few
j_gene: TRBJ1-1
v_gene: TRBV2
CDR3aa: CASSELGPNTEAFF
CDR3nt: TGTGCCAGCAGTGAACTAGGCCCGAACACTGAAGCTTTCTTT

d_gene: TRBD1
abundance: .
j_gene: TRBJ1-5
v_gene: TRBV12-3/TRBV12-4
CDR3aa: CASSLGTGGQETQHF
CDR3nt: TGTGCCAGCAGTTTAGGGACAGGGGGTCAAGAGACCCAGCATTTT

d_gene: .
abundance: .
j_gene: TRBJ2-2
v_gene: TRBV27
CDR3aa: CASSLFRDTGELLF
CDR3nt: TGTGCCAGCAGTTTATTTAGGGACACCGGGGAGCTGCTTTTT

d_gene: TRBD1
abundance: .
j_gene: TRBJ1-2
v_gene: TRBV7-9
CDR3aa: CASSPGQGYGYTF
CDR3nt: TGTGCCAGCAGCCCGGGACAGGGCTATGGCTACACCTTC

d_gene: .
abundance: many
j_gene: TRBJ1-5
v_gene: TRBV28
CDR3aa: CASDQGRNSNQPQHF
CDR3nt: TGTGCCAGTGACCAGGGGAGGAATAGCAATCAGCCCCAGCATTTT

d_gene: TRBD1
abundance: .
j_gene: TRBJ2-7
v_gene: TRBV6-1
CDR3aa: CVLGNRGYYEQYF
CDR3nt: TGTGTTCTAGGAAACAGGGGCTACTACGAGCAGTACTTC

d_gene: .
abundance: .
j_gene: TRBJ1-2
v_gene: TRBV15
CDR3aa: CATSSRGYTF
CDR3nt: TGTGCCACCAGCAGTAGGGGCTACACCTTC

d_gene: TRBD2
abundance: many
j_gene: TRBJ2-1
v_gene: TRBV5-1
CDR3aa: CASSLLSSGSLNEQFF
CDR3nt: TGCGCCAGCAGCTTGCTGTCTAGCGGGAGCCTCAATGAGCAGTTCTTC

d_gene: .
abundance: few
j_gene: TRBJ2-5
v_gene: TRBV5-5
CDR3aa: CASRGGETQYF
CDR3nt: TGTGCCAGCAGAGGGGGGGAGACCCAGTACTTC

d_gene: TRBD1
abundance: .
j_gene: TRBJ1-1
v_gene: TRBV5-1
CDR3aa: CASSEPTGTANTEAFF
CDR3nt: TGCGCCAGCAGCGAACCGACAGGGACCGCGAACACTGAAGCTTTCTTT